This TCR beta chain was recorded in a study of shared clonotypes between healthy human individuals. Naive CD8 cells lacked CD45RO, underwent positive selection for CCR7 and left out terminally differentiated effector memory CD45RA+ cells. The germline V gene encodes CDR1 SQVTM and CDR2 ANQGSEA. The CDR3 runs 17 residues. Germline trimming cut 4 bases from V and 1 base from J; bases unmatched to any gene: 10. Using immunoSEQ multiplex PCR, the repertoire was profiled, and TCRdb retains in-frame clones only, with some absent. The table lists about 2.1 million clones, approximately 94% of them singletons.

The rearrangement joins TRBV29-1 to TRBJ2-2; 9 nucleotides align to TRBD2. The source material was naive CD8+ T cells from PBMCs. This TCR came from a man aged 18 to 29 in good health. Some clones in this sample may be carry-over from other donors' samples. This CDR3 reads CSVVGLAGKKNTGELFF. The CDR3 region has the DNA TGCAGCGTTGTGGGGCTAGCGGGAAAAAAGAACACCGGGGAGCTGTTTTTT.